A selection of T cell receptor beta chains follows, all from one sample in a study of cytomegalovirus exposure and HLA in healthy donors. Sequenced by immunoSEQ multiplex PCR; TCRdb stores in-frame clones only, minus some. The sample contains roughly 250,000 clones, approximately 83% of which appear only once. Material: PBMCs. These receptors originate from a woman aged 25 to 45 in good health and CMV-seropositive. CDR3s include the opening cysteine and the closing phenylalanine or tryptophan. A D gene is named only where the DNA matches it firmly. Rows may omit the clone size; those that give it use once, few, many or a size class.

d_call: TRBD2
clone_size: .
v_call: TRBV11-2
j_call: TRBJ2-1
cdr3_nt: TGTGCCAGCAGGTTAAGCCCCGGGACTAGCGGGGACAATGAGCAGTTCTTC
cdr3_aa: CASRLSPGTSGDNEQFF

d_call: .
clone_size: .
v_call: TRBV11-3
j_call: TRBJ2-2
cdr3_nt: TGTGCCAGCAGCTTAGGCCGGGTCACCGGGGAGCTGTTTTTT
cdr3_aa: CASSLGRVTGELFF

d_call: .
clone_size: .
v_call: TRBV29-1
j_call: TRBJ2-2
cdr3_nt: TGCAGCGTTGAGACCGGGACACTGAACACCGGGGAGCTGTTTTTT
cdr3_aa: CSVETGTLNTGELFF

d_call: .
clone_size: .
v_call: TRBV13
j_call: TRBJ2-5
cdr3_nt: TGTGCCAGCAGCTCGGAGGGGGCCGAGACCCAGTACTTC
cdr3_aa: CASSSEGAETQYF

d_call: TRBD1
clone_size: .
v_call: TRBV13
j_call: TRBJ1-1
cdr3_nt: TGTGCCAGCAGCATCCGGACAGGGGTGACTGAAGCTTTCTTT
cdr3_aa: CASSIRTGVTEAFF

d_call: TRBD2
clone_size: .
v_call: TRBV5-6
j_call: TRBJ2-1
cdr3_nt: TGTGCCAGCAGCTGGTCTAGCGGGAGAAATGAGCAGTTCTTC
cdr3_aa: CASSWSSGRNEQFF

d_call: .
clone_size: .
v_call: TRBV30
j_call: TRBJ1-4
cdr3_nt: TGTGCCTGGAGTCGGGGTCGGAGACTGGTTAATGAAAAACTGTTTTTT
cdr3_aa: CAWSRGRRLVNEKLFF

d_call: TRBD1
clone_size: .
v_call: TRBV7-8
j_call: TRBJ2-7
cdr3_nt: TGTGCCAGCAGCTTAGACCAGGGGGCGTACGAGCAGTACTTC
cdr3_aa: CASSLDQGAYEQYF

d_call: TRBD1
clone_size: .
v_call: TRBV2
j_call: TRBJ2-5
cdr3_nt: TGTGCCAGCACGAACAGGGGGCGTTCAGAGACCCAGTACTTC
cdr3_aa: CASTNRGRSETQYF

d_call: .
clone_size: .
v_call: TRBV11-2
j_call: TRBJ1-1
cdr3_nt: TGTGCCAGCAGCCCGCCGGCCCAGGGCCCGAACACTGAAGCTTTCTTT
cdr3_aa: CASSPPAQGPNTEAFF

d_call: TRBD1
clone_size: once
v_call: TRBV18
j_call: TRBJ1-1
cdr3_nt: TGTGCCAGCTCCGACCTCGAGGGAAGGGGGCCTGAAGCTTTCTTT
cdr3_aa: CASSDLEGRGPEAFF

d_call: TRBD2
clone_size: .
v_call: TRBV30
j_call: TRBJ2-7
cdr3_nt: TGTGCCTGGAGTTACGGGCTAGCGGGAGACGAGCAGTACTTC
cdr3_aa: CAWSYGLAGDEQYF

d_call: .
clone_size: .
v_call: TRBV19
j_call: TRBJ1-5
cdr3_nt: TGTGCCAGTAGTATTCAGGCGGCAGGGAGCAATCAGCCCCAGCATTTT
cdr3_aa: CASSIQAAGSNQPQHF

d_call: TRBD2
clone_size: .
v_call: TRBV6-5
j_call: TRBJ2-7
cdr3_nt: TGTGCCAGCAGTTCCGTAGCGGGAGGCTACGAGCAGTACTTC
cdr3_aa: CASSSVAGGYEQYF

d_call: .
clone_size: .
v_call: TRBV5-4
j_call: TRBJ2-5
cdr3_nt: TGTGCCAGCAGCTCGGAGCGGGCGGCGTACCAAGAGACCCAGTACTTC
cdr3_aa: CASSSERAAYQETQYF

d_call: .
clone_size: .
v_call: TRBV28
j_call: TRBJ1-1
cdr3_nt: TGTGCCAGCAGATATGGACTGTATACTGAAGCTTTCTTT
cdr3_aa: CASRYGLYTEAFF